The 6 T cell receptor beta chains in this list originate from one sample, sequenced in a study of blood T cell repertoires in COVID-19. Here immunoSEQ multiplex PCR was the method, and the copy in TCRdb shows in-frame clones only, minus some. The sample lists 130,000 to 150,000 clones; about nine tenths were seen once. Sequenced sample: PBMCs or T cells enriched from blood (not recorded which). The receptors come from a woman aged 40 to 55 who had been exposed to COVID-19.

The J gene is TRBJ2-2, the V gene TRBV29-1; D possibly corresponds to TRBD1 (6 bases). Trimming shortened V by 1 base and J by 8 bases, and 8 bases separated the two germline ends. CDR3 size: 12 residues. Germline assignment: CDR1 SQVTM and CDR2 ANQGSEA. The chain's CDR3 is CSVEGGGGELFF. The CDR3 bases are TGCAGCGTTGAAGGAGGGGGAGGGGAGCTGTTTTTT.

The chain carries TRBV5-4 and TRBJ2-7; 9 bases match TRBD1. V lost 1 base, J lost 3 bases, and 2 bases stayed unmatched. This CDR3 is 14 amino acids long. CDR1 and CDR2 from the germline V gene are SGHNT and YYREEE (reference sequence). DNA for the CDR3: TGTGCCAGCAGCTTGCCGACAGGGGGCTACGAGCAGTACTTC. Encoded protein: CASSLPTGGYEQYF.

The chain is built from TRBV29-1 and TRBJ2-3, with TRBD2 matching over 11 bases. This CDR3 comprises 14 residues. With 3 bases clipped from V and 4 bases from J, the junction kept 3 bases outside the gene matches. Germline lookup yields CDR1 SQVTM and CDR2 ANQGSEA. The CDR3 DNA reads TGCAGCGTTGATGTTAGCGGGAGGGCAGATACGCAGTATTTT. It specifies CSVDVSGRADTQYF.

The V and J genes are TRBV9 and TRBJ1-1; the match to TRBD1 covers 9 bases. The CDR3 has 15 amino acids. The J segment lost 3 bases and the V segment lost 5 bases, leaving 8 bases of the junction unmatched. Germline V lookup: CDR1 SGDLS, CDR2 YYNGEE. Here the CDR3 reads CASRRTGAGDTEAFF. DNA for the CDR3: TGTGCCAGCAGAAGGACAGGGGCCGGCGACACTGAAGCTTTCTTT.

The CDR3, as DNA: TGTGCCAGCAGCGCCAGACCCACTAGCGGGGGTGACAATGAGCAGTTCTTC. The encoded protein is CASSARPTSGGDNEQFF. The chain has TRBV9 and TRBJ2-1; 11 bases map to TRBD2. CDR3 length: 17 amino acids. From germline, CDR1 is SGDLS and CDR2 YYNGEE. The V segment lost 3 bases and the J segment 5 bases; nucleotides outside the gene matches: 10.

The genes are TRBV7-2 and TRBJ1-1, with 7 bases lining up with TRBD1. Germline values: CDR1 SGHTA, CDR2 FQGNSA. Trimming removed 4 bases from V and 5 bases from J; junction bases left unmatched: 4. CDR3 size: 13 residues. The CDR3 spells CASSYGQATEAFF. As DNA, the CDR3 is TGTGCCAGCAGCTACGGACAGGCTACTGAAGCTTTCTTT.